These 15 T cell receptor beta chains were sequenced from one sample in a study of Graves' ophthalmopathy and Graves' hyperthyroidism (dated by TCRdb to 2016 to 2019). Sequencing was performed on an Illumina HiSeq 2000. For repertoire sequencing, the TCR beta CDR3 regions were amplified from RNA transcripts. A first-round RT-PCR used HTBI primers with the Qiagen OneStep RT-PCR kit, followed by a second-round multiplex PCR, size selection and purification. TCRdb reprocessing: public reads trimmed at Q25 with fastp, clones called with MiXCR, in-frame beta chains kept. Each record represents a unique CDR3 protein, reported with the most common genes and DNA among its rows. The sample table contains 620,000 or so distinct CDR3 sequences; only one count was recorded for 22% of them. The ten largest clonotypes hold more than 5.5% of the sample. Sequencing was done on a sample of peripheral blood. These receptors were collected from a woman aged 18-29 years with stable Graves' hyperthyroidism. Some clones in this sample may be carry-over from other donors' samples. Donor details come from another sample of the same person, matched by shared clones.

In its sample, this clonotype was seen many times. The chain links TRBV29-1 to TRBJ1-5; D gene ambiguous. V was clipped by 4 bases and J by 5 bases, with 18 bases between them. There are 15 residues in the CDR3. Germline lookup yields CDR1 SQVTM and CDR2 ANQGSEA. CDR3 sequence reads: CSVVPEAVFHQPQHF. The CDR3 DNA is TGCAGCGTTGTCCCCGAGGCAGTCTTTCATCAGCCCCAGCATTTT. Full variable domain (remainder filled in from reference TRBV29-1 and TRBJ1-5): SAVISQKPSRDICQRGTSLTIQCQVDSQVTMMFWYRQQPGQSLTLIATANQGSEATYESGFVIDKFPISRPNLTFSTLTVSNMSPEDSSIYLCSVVPEAVFHQPQHFGDGTRLSIL.

Many counts were recorded for this clonotype. The chain recombines TRBV12-3 or TRBV12-4 with TRBJ2-7, with a possible D match to TRBD1 (5 bases). V was shortened by 3 bases and J by 4 bases, with 13 bases between the two germline ends. This CDR3 contains 14 residues. CDR3 residues: CASSFAGRDYEQYF. DNA of the CDR3: TGTGCCAGCAGTTTCGCCGGCAGGGATTACGAGCAGTACTTC.

The CDR3 DNA reads TGCGCCAGCAGCTCCGGGGGGGAAGGACAGCCCCAGCATTTT. This sequence encodes CASSSGGEGQPQHF. The V and J genes are TRBV5-1 and TRBJ1-5; a weak D match, TRBD1 (5 bases). CDR3 length: 14 amino acids. Trimming removed 3 bases at V and 7 bases at J, with 14 bases between. Germline V gives CDR1 SGHRS, CDR2 YFSETQ.

This clonotype showed up many times. The chain employs TRBV10-3 and TRBJ2-5, with 9 bases lining up with TRBD2. Germline loops: CDR1 ENHRY, CDR2 SYGVKD. The CDR3 totals 16 residues. V lost 3 bases and J lost 2; bases outside the gene matches: 7. CDR3 loop: CAISDSSGGPQETQYF. In DNA form, the CDR3 reads TGTGCCATCAGTGATAGTAGCGGGGGACCTCAAGAGACCCAGTACTTC.

This clonotype was recorded at least ten times. This rearrangement joins TRBV20-1 to TRBJ2-7, with D possibly TRBD2 on 7 matching bases. With 0 bases removed from V and 1 base from J, the gap between germline ends came to 16 bases. Germline V gene sequence: CDR1 DFQATT, CDR2 SNEGSKA (reference sequence). This CDR3 has 16 residues. The CDR3 region is CSARDFPRGGSYEQYF. CDR3 bases: TGCAGTGCTAGAGATTTCCCCAGGGGAGGGTCCTACGAGCAGTACTTC.

This clonotype was observed at least ten times. The chain employs TRBV11-2 and TRBJ2-7, with D tentatively TRBD1 or TRBD2 (5 bases each). The CDR3 runs 14 residues. Germline CDR1 and CDR2: SGHAT and FQNNGV. The ends were cut back, 5 bases at V and 7 bases at J, with 18 bases in the middle. DNA for the CDR3: TGTGCCAGCAGCCGAGTTGGGGGATTTTGGGAGCAGTACTTC. Residues: CASSRVGGFWEQYF.

In this sample, this clonotype turned up many times. The genes are TRBV12-3 or TRBV12-4 and TRBJ2-5; 7 nucleotides agree with TRBD1. This CDR3 contains 14 residues. V was clipped by 5 bases and J by 1 base; unmatched bases: 4. The CDR3 spells CASSPWDSQETQYF. For the CDR3, the DNA is TGTGCCAGCAGTCCTTGGGACAGCCAAGAGACCCAGTACTTC.

This clonotype was counted at least ten times. This chain uses TRBV6-1 with TRBJ1-5, with D tentatively TRBD1 (6 bases). Germline assignment: CDR1 MNHNS and CDR2 SASEGT. V was clipped by 2 bases and J by 0 bases, with 14 bases between them. The CDR3 contains 17 residues. Written as DNA, the CDR3 is TGTGCCAGCAGTGAATACGGGACAACCTTTAGCAATCAGCCCCAGCATTTT. Translating gives CASSEYGTTFSNQPQHF.

This clonotype has a count of ten or more. The rearrangement joins TRBV20-1 to TRBJ1-5, with D tentatively TRBD1 (6 bases). V was pared by 3 bases and J by 1 base, with 10 bases between. This CDR3 is 14 amino acids long. Looked up from germline, CDR1 is DFQATT and CDR2 is SNEGSKA (reference sequence). The CDR3 nucleotides read TGCAGTGCTAGCCCAGGGGTCAGCAATCAGCCCCAGCATTTT. Translation gives CSASPGVSNQPQHF.

This chain joins TRBV18 and TRBJ1-1, with D perhaps TRBD1 (5 bases). CDR1 is KGHSH, CDR2 LQKENI, per germline. The CDR3 is 16 residues long. V was shortened by 4 bases and J by 1 base, with 16 bases between the two germline ends. In DNA, the CDR3 is TGTGCCAGCTCACAAGACAGCCCAGCGACGAACACTGAAGCTTTCTTT. Encoded protein: CASSQDSPATNTEAFF.

This clonotype was detected ten times or more. The chain carries TRBV12-3 or TRBV12-4 and TRBJ2-5; no clear D gene. The CDR3 contains 12 residues. The V and J ends lost 6 bases and 5 bases respectively, with 10 bases between them. For the CDR3, the DNA is TGTGCCAGCAGCGATTTGAGGGAGACCCAGTACTTC. It codes for CASSDLRETQYF.

This clonotype was detected ten times or more. The V gene is TRBV5-1, the J gene TRBJ1-2; tentative D call: TRBD1 (6 bases). Germline V lookup: CDR1 SGHRS, CDR2 YFSETQ. The CDR3 extends over 16 amino acids. The ends were cut back, 4 bases at V and 1 base at J, with 17 bases in the middle. In DNA form, the CDR3 reads TGCGCCAGCAGCCCCTCTGGTGGGGGCGTTAACTATGGCTACACCTTC. Translation: CASSPSGGGVNYGYTF.

In this sample, this clonotype turned up many times. The rearrangement links TRBV15 to TRBJ1-6; no firm D call. Germline-derived CDR1 and CDR2 are LNHNV and YYDKDF (reference sequence). This CDR3 has 15 amino acids. Between the trimmed V and J ends, which lost 7 bases and 7 bases, there was a span of 17 bases. The chain's CDR3 is CATTEGGGVNSPLHF. CDR3 DNA: TGTGCCACCACTGAGGGCGGAGGAGTAAATTCACCCCTCCACTTT.

The table lists this clonotype with many counts. This sequence joins TRBV6-5 and TRBJ1-5, with D possibly matching TRBD1 (5 bases). Germline loops: CDR1 MNHEY, CDR2 SVGAGI. This CDR3 is built from 17 residues. Trimming pared 2 bases from V and 1 base from J, leaving 15 bases between. CDR3 amino acids: CASSYGALQNSNQPQHF. For the CDR3, the DNA is TGTGCCAGCAGTTACGGGGCCCTACAAAACAGCAATCAGCCCCAGCATTTT.

This clonotype occurred a few times. The chain recombines TRBV10-3 with TRBJ2-7, with a weak D call TRBD1 (5 bases). This CDR3 comprises 15 residues. Per the germline V gene, CDR1 is ENHRY and CDR2 is SYGVKD. V dropped 4 bases and J dropped 5 bases, with 18 bases sitting between them. CDR3 bases: TGTGCCATCAGTGGGGAAAGGGGATCTGGCGACGAGCAGTACTTC. Protein product: CAISGERGSGDEQYF.